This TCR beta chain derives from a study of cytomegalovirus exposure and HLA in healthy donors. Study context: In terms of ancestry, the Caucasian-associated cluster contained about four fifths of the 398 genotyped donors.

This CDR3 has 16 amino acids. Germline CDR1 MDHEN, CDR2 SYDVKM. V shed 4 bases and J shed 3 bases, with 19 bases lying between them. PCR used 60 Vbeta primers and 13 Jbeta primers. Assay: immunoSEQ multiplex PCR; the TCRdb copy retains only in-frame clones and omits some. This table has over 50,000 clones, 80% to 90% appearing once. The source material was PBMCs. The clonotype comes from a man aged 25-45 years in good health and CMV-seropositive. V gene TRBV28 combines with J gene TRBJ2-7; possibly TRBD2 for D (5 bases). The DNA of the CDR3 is TGTGCCAGCAGTTCGTCTGGAGGCCGCCTATTCTACGAGCAGTACTTC. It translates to CASSSSGGRLFYEQYF.